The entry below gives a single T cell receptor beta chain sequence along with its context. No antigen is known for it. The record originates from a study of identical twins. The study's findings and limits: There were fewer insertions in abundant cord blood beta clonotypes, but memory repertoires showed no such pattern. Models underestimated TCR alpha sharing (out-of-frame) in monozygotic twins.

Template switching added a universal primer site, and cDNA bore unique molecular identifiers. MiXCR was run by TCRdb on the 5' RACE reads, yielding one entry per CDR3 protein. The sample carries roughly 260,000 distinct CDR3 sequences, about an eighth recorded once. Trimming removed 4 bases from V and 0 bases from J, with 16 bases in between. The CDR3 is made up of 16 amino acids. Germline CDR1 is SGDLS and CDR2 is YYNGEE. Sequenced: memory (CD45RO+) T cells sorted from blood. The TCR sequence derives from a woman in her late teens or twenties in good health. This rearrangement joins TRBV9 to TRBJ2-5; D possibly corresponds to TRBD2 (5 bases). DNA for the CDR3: TGTGCCAGCAGCCCGTGGGCGGGTGGGTACCAAGAGACCCAGTACTTC. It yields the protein CASSPWAGGYQETQYF.